Here is one TCR beta chain with its context. Its antigen remains unknown. The V and J ends lost 3 bases and 0 bases, in that order; junction bases with no gene match: 10. CDR1 and CDR2 (germline): DFQATT, SNEGSKA (reference sequence). CDR3 length: 18 amino acids. The data were taken from a study of identical twins. Study conclusions and caveats: High-abundance cord blood beta clonotypes had fewer insertions; memory repertoires showed none.

TCRdb re-analysed the 5' RACE reads in MiXCR, keeping a single row per CDR3 protein. The table includes 420,000 or so distinct CDR3 sequences, around 18% detected once. Sequencing input: naive T cells sorted from blood. The chain employs TRBV20-1 and TRBJ2-3, with TRBD2 identical over 12 bases. The clonotype was recovered from a man in his fifties in good health. In DNA, the CDR3 is TGCAGTGCTAGGCCGGCTAGCGGGAGGGGAACTAGCACAGATACGCAGTATTTT. This gives the protein CSARPASGRGTSTDTQYF.